The T cell receptor (beta chain) described here comes from a study of T cell responses to AZD1222 COVID-19 vaccine. Libraries were prepared by immunoSEQ multiplex PCR; TCRdb keeps only in-frame clonotypes and omits some of them. The sample shows about 110,000 clones, over 90% of them seen only once. In this sample, this clone turned up once. What it binds is unknown. General study findings and limits: CD4 TCRs associated with vaccination spanned spike, dominating at 160-218 and 743-854. Most donors were white British and more were female, and clonal diversity was possibly underestimated.

The CDR3 runs 15 residues. Germline assignment: CDR1 SEHNR and CDR2 FQNEAQ (reference sequence). V was pared by 6 bases and J by 6 bases, with 20 bases between. This clonotype originated in an adult who received the AZD1222 COVID-19 vaccine. V is TRBV7-9 and J is TRBJ1-2; TRBD1 is a possible D gene (6 bases). The sequencing used peripheral blood, collected 28 days after the second AZD1222 dose. In DNA form, the CDR3 reads TGTGCCAGCAGTTCCCCGCACAGGGATAGCGATGGCTACACCTTC. As protein: CASSSPHRDSDGYTF.